This TCR beta chain was profiled in a study of metastatic and nonmetastatic thyroid tumors. About the study: Repertoires of blood and of tissue (tumor or nodule) from malignant and benign thyroid patients were compared.

Findings of the study overall: Malignant thyroid tumors reportedly had TCR beta diversity that was significantly higher than in benign nodules, in blood and tumor.

Patients had received no treatment of any kind before thyroid surgery. As originally analysed: A distant-metastasis classifier for papillary thyroid cancer was built using CDR3 differences across clinicopathological groups. TCRdb recomputed clones from the PCR reads via MiXCR. TCRdb's processing, not the authors', yielded these V and J calls. The table has 30,000 to 45,000 clones, 25% to 30% seen once. This clone was observed at least ten times. Its antigen remains unknown. Germline V gene sequence: CDR1 SGDLS, CDR2 YYNGEE. V was trimmed by 0 bases and J by 1 base, leaving 12 bases between them. There are 16 residues in the CDR3.

The TCR sequence derives from a female donor with papillary thyroid cancer or a benign thyroid nodule (not recorded which). Some clones in this sample may be carry-over from other donors' samples. The specimen was blood. This chain uses TRBV9 with TRBJ2-3; D is possibly TRBD1 or TRBD2 (5 bases each). CDR3 protein: CASSVEGTYRTDTQYF. The DNA of the CDR3 is TGTGCCAGCAGCGTAGAGGGGACCTACCGCACAGATACGCAGTATTTT. The full variable domain, rest sourced from reference TRBV9 and TRBJ2-3, is DSGVTQTPKHLITATGQRVTLRCSPRSGDLSVYWYQQSLDQGLQFLIQYYNGEERAKGNILERFSAQQFPDLHSELNLSSLELGDSALYFCASSVEGTYRTDTQYFGPGTRLTVL.